The 21 T cell receptor beta chains below all came from one sample that was sequenced in a study of cytomegalovirus exposure and HLA in healthy donors. Here immunoSEQ multiplex PCR was the method, and the copy in TCRdb shows in-frame clones only, minus some. The sample contains about 160,000 clones, 70% to 90% of which appear only once. The sample was PBMCs. These receptors were obtained from a woman in her 30s in good health and CMV-seronegative.

The J gene is TRBJ2-4, the V gene TRBV6-5; D is unclear. This CDR3 is built from 16 residues. The V end lost 0 bases, the J end lost 0 bases, and 9 bases lay between the germline ends. CDR1 and CDR2 (germline): MNHEY, SVGAGI. The DNA for the CDR3 is TGTGCCAGCAGTTACTCTTCAAGCCTAGCCAAAAACATTCAGTACTTC. Encoded protein: CASSYSSSLAKNIQYF.

The chain joins TRBV19 to TRBJ1-5, with 7 bases identical to TRBD1. The J segment lost 0 bases and the V segment lost 5 bases, leaving 7 bases of the junction unmatched. CDR1 is LNHDA and CDR2 is SQIVND in the germline V gene (reference sequence). This CDR3 has 16 amino acids. CDR3 bases: TGTGCCAGTAGTTACCCCGGGACAGCTAGCAATCAGCCCCAGCATTTT. Protein: CASSYPGTASNQPQHF.

The table lists this clone with a few counts. This rearrangement joins TRBV5-4 to TRBJ1-4; D gene uncertain. In germline, CDR1 is SGHNT, CDR2 YYREEE (reference sequence). V lost 0 bases and J lost 0, with 6 bases in between. CDR3 length: 15 residues. The CDR3 is CASSLGGTTNEKLFF. The CDR3 DNA sequence: TGTGCCAGCAGCTTGGGCGGAACAACTAATGAAAAACTGTTTTTT.

This rearrangement joins TRBV5-1 to TRBJ1-5; tentative D call: TRBD1 (5 bases). The CDR3 runs to 15 residues. The germline gives CDR1 SGHRS, CDR2 YFSETQ. V was clipped by 0 bases and J by 3 bases, with 10 bases between them. CDR3 bases: TGCGCCAGCAGCTTGGTCAGGGCCCACAATCAGCCCCAGCATTTT. This gives the protein CASSLVRAHNQPQHF. Using reference TRBV5-1 and TRBJ1-5 for the parts outside the CDR3, the full variable domain is KAGVTQTPRYLIKTRGQQVTLSCSPISGHRSVSWYQQTPGQGLQFLFEYFSETQRNKGNFPGRFSGRQFSNSRSEMNVSTLELGDSALYLCASSLVRAHNQPQHFGDGTRLSIL.

The chain recombines TRBV7-9 with TRBJ2-7, with 12 bases fitting TRBD1. Germline CDR1 reads SEHNR; CDR2 reads FQNEAQ (reference sequence). This CDR3 spans 16 amino acids. V lost 1 base to trimming and J lost 4 bases; unmatched junction nucleotides: 5. The CDR3 nucleotides are TGTGCCAGCAGCTTAGAGGGGACAGGGGGCGGATACGAGCAGTACTTC. It codes for CASSLEGTGGGYEQYF.

Concerning this clone: A far larger clone is just one base off, so this is likely a read error. The CDR3 sequence: CASSEDGYEQYF. The CDR3 nucleotides are TGTGCCAGCAGTGAGGACGGCTACGAGCAGTACTTC. The chain joins TRBV7-9 to TRBJ2-7; no reliable D call. Germline V gives CDR1 SEHNR, CDR2 FQNEAQ (reference sequence). The CDR3 contains 12 residues. V was trimmed by 6 bases and J by 3 bases, leaving 9 bases between them.

The genes are TRBV7-2 and TRBJ2-4, with 16 bases fitting TRBD2. Germline loops: CDR1 SGHTA, CDR2 FQGNSA. The CDR3 extends over 19 amino acids. The V segment lost 1 base and the J segment 6 bases; nucleotides outside the gene matches: 9. The CDR3 is CASSLDGTSGGAGGNIQYF. DNA of the CDR3: TGTGCCAGCAGCTTAGATGGGACTAGCGGGGGGGCCGGGGGAAACATTCAGTACTTC.

The V call is TRBV28, the J call TRBJ1-5, with TRBD1 as a possible D gene (5 bases). The CDR3 is made up of 15 amino acids. The germline V and J ends were trimmed by 3 bases and 2 bases, with 11 bases remaining between them. CDR1 and CDR2 (germline): MDHEN, SYDVKM. The CDR3 region is CASSLGGAGNQPQHF. CDR3 nucleotides: TGTGCCAGCAGTTTGGGCGGGGCAGGCAATCAGCCCCAGCATTTT.

The chain employs TRBV5-1 and TRBJ2-2; D gene unclear. The V end lost 7 bases, the J end lost 6 bases, and 10 bases lay between the germline ends. This CDR3 is 12 amino acids long. CDR1 and CDR2 (germline): SGHRS, YFSETQ. The CDR3 DNA reads TGCGCCAGCGGCAAGGAAGCCGGGGAGCTGTTTTTT. Amino acid sequence: CASGKEAGELFF.

This clone appeared once. The chain employs TRBV28 and TRBJ2-5; TRBD2 agrees at 11 bases. Trimming removed 5 bases from V and 5 bases from J; junction bases left unmatched: 4. Germline CDR1 reads MDHEN; CDR2 reads SYDVKM. The CDR3 is made up of 14 amino acids. CDR3 in amino acids: CASSRGLAEETQYF. The DNA for the CDR3 is TGTGCCAGCAGTCGGGGACTAGCGGAGGAGACCCAGTACTTC.

The chain couples TRBV7-6 to TRBJ2-1; TRBD1 matches at 7 bases. Per germline, CDR1 SGHVS and CDR2 FNYEAQ. The CDR3 has 13 amino acids. V lost 1 base and J lost 9; bases outside the gene matches: 3. The CDR3: CASSLEGAGEQFF. CDR3 bases: TGTGCCAGCAGCTTAGAGGGGGCGGGTGAGCAGTTCTTC.

The rearrangement uses TRBV5-6 and TRBJ1-5, with 10 positions matching TRBD1. Germline assignment: CDR1 SGHDT and CDR2 YYEEEE. The CDR3 has 16 amino acids. J lost 4 bases, V lost 0 bases, and 4 bases had no gene match. This chain's CDR3 is CASSLALGQGNQPQHF. In DNA, the CDR3 is TGTGCCAGCAGCTTGGCCTTGGGACAGGGGAATCAGCCCCAGCATTTT. Drawing the rest from reference TRBV5-6 and TRBJ1-5, the complete variable domain is DAGVTQSPTHLIKTRGQQVTLRCSPKSGHDTVSWYQQALGQGPQFIFQYYEEEERQRGNFPDRFSGHQFPNYSSELNVNALLLGDSALYLCASSLALGQGNQPQHFGDGTRLSIL.

V and J are TRBV6-5 and TRBJ2-1; D not resolved. Germline V CDR1 and CDR2: MNHEY, SVGAGI. V was cut by 6 bases and J by 4 bases, with 7 bases left in between. The CDR3 runs 12 residues. The CDR3 region is CASRDTYNEQFF. CDR3 DNA sequence: TGTGCCAGCAGAGACACTTACAATGAGCAGTTCTTC.

The V gene is TRBV6-5, the J gene TRBJ1-4; D remains unclear. The CDR3 is 12 residues long. The germline V gene encodes CDR1 MNHEY and CDR2 SVGAGI. V was trimmed by 6 bases and J by 2 bases, leaving 4 bases between them. In DNA, the CDR3 is TGTGCCAGCAGGGCCACTAATGAAAAACTGTTTTTT. This translates into CASRATNEKLFF.

J is TRBJ2-1 and V is TRBV27, with 8 bases identical to TRBD2. CDR3 length: 15 residues. V shed 5 bases, J shed 5 bases, and the junction held 8 bases outside the gene matches. Germline V gives CDR1 MNHEY, CDR2 SMNVEV (reference sequence). CDR3 sequence: CASSAPGTRHNEQFF. CDR3 nucleotides: TGTGCCAGCAGTGCCCCCGGGACTAGACACAATGAGCAGTTCTTC.

Here the CDR3 reads CASRGTGYEQYF. The CDR3 region has the DNA TGTGCCAGCAGGGGGACAGGATACGAGCAGTACTTC. The chain combines TRBV6-5 with TRBJ2-7, with 8 bases aligning to TRBD1. Germline loops: CDR1 MNHEY, CDR2 SVGAGI. The CDR3 runs to 12 residues. J lost 4 bases, V lost 6 bases, and 2 bases had no gene match.

The V call is TRBV13, the J call TRBJ2-7, with 7 nucleotides matching TRBD2. The junction had 9 bases not matched to a gene; V was cut back by 2 bases and J by 5 bases. Germline loops: CDR1 PRHDT, CDR2 FYEKMQ (reference sequence). The CDR3 extends over 15 amino acids. CDR3 DNA: TGTGCCAGCAGCTTAAGAGGTGGGAGGGCCCACGAGCAGTACTTC. Its translation is CASSLRGGRAHEQYF.

This chain connects TRBV5-1 to TRBJ1-5, with 8 bases aligning to TRBD1. The V gene end was trimmed by 4 bases and the J gene end by 2 bases; junction bases not matched to a gene: 2. This CDR3 spans 14 amino acids. Germline V gives CDR1 SGHRS, CDR2 YFSETQ. In nucleotides, the CDR3 is TGCGCCAGCAGCGCGACAGGGGGCAATCAGCCCCAGCATTTT. This codes for CASSATGGNQPQHF.

The genes are TRBV27 and TRBJ2-1; TRBD2 matches 8 bases. There are 16 residues in the CDR3. CDR1 is MNHEY and CDR2 is SMNVEV in the germline V gene (reference sequence). J lost 0 bases, V lost 2 bases, and 3 bases had no gene match. CDR3 residues: CASSLASGSSYNEQFF. The CDR3 nucleotides are TGTGCCAGCAGTTTAGCGAGCGGGAGCTCCTACAATGAGCAGTTCTTC.

DNA of the CDR3: TGCGCCAGCAGCCAAGTTGGGGGGGCGCGGAACGGGGAGCTGTTTTTT. Its translation is CASSQVGGARNGELFF. The V call is TRBV4-3, the J call TRBJ2-2; D is possibly TRBD2 (7 bases). The germline V gene has CDR1 LGHNA and CDR2 YSLEER. CDR3 length equals 16 residues. V was clipped by 1 base and J by 7 bases, with 16 bases between them.

This clone was observed a single time. The gene calls are TRBV27 and TRBJ1-1, with TRBD1 identical over 8 bases. The CDR3 consists of 14 residues. Germline V gene lookup returns CDR1 MNHEY and CDR2 SMNVEV (reference sequence). V gave up 7 bases and J gave up 0 bases; unmatched junction bases: 4. The CDR3 protein is CASIQTGVNTEAFF. The CDR3 DNA sequence: TGTGCCAGCATCCAGACAGGGGTGAACACTGAAGCTTTCTTT.